A single sample is the source of the 23 T cell receptor beta chains below, sequenced in a study of graft-versus-host responses after intestinal transplantation. Clones were sequenced by immunoSEQ multiplex PCR, and TCRdb holds only the in-frame ones, with some missing. Among 20,000 or so clones listed, 90% were seen once. The material was PBMCs, obtained 350 to 400 days after transplant. These receptor sequences come from a human patient who received an intestinal transplant, so some T cells may come from the graft donor.

V gene TRBV4-2 combines with J gene TRBJ2-3; tentative D call: TRBD2 (5 bases). Germline-derived CDR1 and CDR2 are LGHNA and YNFKEQ. The V gene lost 3 bases and the J gene lost 2 bases, with 9 bases spanning the gap. This CDR3 spans 14 amino acids. CDR3 DNA sequence: TGTGCCAGCAGCCATTCGGGGTCCACAGATACGCAGTATTTT. Its protein product is CASSHSGSTDTQYF.

The chain combines TRBV11-2 with TRBJ1-3; the D is unclear. Germline CDR1 is SGHAT and CDR2 is FQNNGV. The germline V and J ends were trimmed by 4 bases and 2 bases, with 15 bases remaining between them. CDR3 length: 16 residues. CDR3 in DNA: TGTGCCAGCAGCTCAATCGCCCCGGGGACTGGAAACACCATATATTTT. Its protein product is CASSSIAPGTGNTIYF.

The chain carries TRBV6-5 and TRBJ1-5, with D tentatively TRBD1 (5 bases). The V gene lost 2 bases and the J gene lost 5 bases, with 13 bases spanning the gap. There are 15 residues in the CDR3. Germline V gene sequence: CDR1 MNHEY, CDR2 SVGAGI. Here the CDR3 reads CASSYVDRPDQPQHF. The DNA for the CDR3 is TGTGCCAGCAGTTACGTAGACAGACCAGATCAGCCCCAGCATTTT.

The chain uses TRBV18 and TRBJ2-7; 11 bases are a match to TRBD1. There are 14 residues in the CDR3. Trimming cost V 3 bases and J 7 bases; bases outside gene matches: 5. The V gene's germline CDR1 is KGHSH and CDR2 LQKENI. CDR3 sequence: CASSPGTGGPEQYF. CDR3 sequence (DNA): TGTGCCAGCTCACCGGGGACAGGGGGGCCTGAGCAGTACTTC.

The chain carries TRBV7-3 and TRBJ1-6; perhaps TRBD1 as D (5 bases). The germline V and J ends were trimmed by 5 bases and 5 bases, with 13 bases remaining between them. Germline lookup yields CDR1 SGHTA and CDR2 FQGTGA. The CDR3 covers 15 residues. CDR3 bases: TGTGCCAGCAGCCATGAGGGACTAGATAATTCACCCCTCCACTTT. It specifies CASSHEGLDNSPLHF.

This chain connects TRBV2 to TRBJ2-1; D ambiguous. CDR1 is SNHLY, CDR2 FYNNEI, per germline. This CDR3 spans 14 amino acids. V dropped 3 bases and J dropped 5 bases, with 11 bases sitting between them. The CDR3 DNA sequence: TGTGCCAGCAGTGACCATTATTCGGACAATGAGCAGTTCTTC. It translates to CASSDHYSDNEQFF.

J is TRBJ2-1 and V is TRBV9; 9 positions agree with TRBD2. This CDR3 comprises 15 residues. Per the germline V gene, CDR1 is SGDLS and CDR2 is YYNGEE. V was clipped by 3 bases and J by 7 bases; unmatched bases: 8. DNA for the CDR3: TGTGCCAGCAGCGAGGGGAGTAGCGGGAGTAATGAGCAGTTCTTC. Protein sequence: CASSEGSSGSNEQFF.

In this sample, this clone turned up a few times. V and J are TRBV7-2 and TRBJ2-3, with D possibly called TRBD1 or TRBD2 (5 bases each). Trimming removed 7 bases from V and 1 base from J, with 12 bases in between. Germline lookup yields CDR1 SGHTA and CDR2 FQGNSA. The CDR3 has 14 amino acids. The CDR3 here is CASTRDERTDTQYF. In nucleotides, the CDR3 is TGTGCCAGCACCCGGGACGAGCGCACAGATACGCAGTATTTT.

This clone appeared once. The genes are TRBV6-5 and TRBJ1-2; D gene ambiguous. The germline V gene has CDR1 MNHEY and CDR2 SVGAGI. The CDR3 is 13 residues long. Trimming shortened V by 5 bases and J by 3 bases, and 10 bases separated the two germline ends. The CDR3 is CASSENKYYGYTF. The DNA for the CDR3 is TGTGCCAGCAGTGAAAACAAATACTATGGCTACACCTTC.

This clone turned up a few times. The chain uses TRBV9 and TRBJ2-2; D remains ambiguous. V lost 0 bases and J 4 bases, leaving 7 bases between the germline ends. The CDR3 consists of 14 residues. Germline lookup yields CDR1 SGDLS and CDR2 YYNGEE. This CDR3 reads CASSVEQATGELFF. The CDR3 DNA is TGTGCCAGCAGCGTAGAGCAAGCCACCGGGGAGCTGTTTTTT.

This chain connects TRBV6-1 to TRBJ2-7, with no clear D. CDR1 MNHNS and CDR2 SASEGT come from the germline V gene. CDR3 length equals 12 residues. V was pared by 2 bases and J by 5 bases, with 7 bases between. The CDR3 sequence is CASSEFPNEQYF. The DNA for the CDR3 is TGTGCCAGCAGTGAATTCCCTAACGAGCAGTACTTC.

Note on this clone: At one end, the junction sequence differs from germline, possibly due to a read error. The rearrangement links TRBV15 to TRBJ2-1, with a weak D call TRBD2 (5 bases). The CDR3 is made up of 14 amino acids. CDR1 is LNHNV and CDR2 is YYDKDF in the germline V gene (reference sequence). CDR3 DNA sequence: TGTGCCGCCAGCAGAGGGTCGGAGTACAATGAGCAGTTCTTC. Amino acids: CAASRGSEYNEQFF.

This chain connects TRBV12-5 to TRBJ2-7, with D possibly matching TRBD1 (6 bases). Germline values: CDR1 LGHNT, CDR2 FRNRAP. The CDR3 runs to 14 residues. The V gene lost 3 bases and the J gene lost 0 bases, with 9 bases spanning the gap. This chain's CDR3 is CASGFQGYSYEQYF. Here the CDR3 DNA reads TGTGCTAGTGGTTTCCAGGGGTACTCCTACGAGCAGTACTTC. The full variable domain, its missing parts supplied by reference TRBV12-5 and TRBJ2-7, is DARVTQTPRHKVTEMGQEVTMRCQPILGHNTVFWYRQTMMQGLELLAYFRNRAPLDDSGMPKDRFSAEMPDATLATLKIQPSEPRDSAVYFCASGFQGYSYEQYFGPGTRLTVT.

This chain connects TRBV7-8 to TRBJ2-5; 9 nucleotides align to TRBD1. Germline lookup yields CDR1 SGHVS and CDR2 FQNEAQ. With 3 bases clipped from V and 2 bases from J, the junction kept 7 bases outside the gene matches. The CDR3 extends over 16 amino acids. The CDR3 coding sequence is TGTGCCAGCAGCTTTTACAGGGGGCATATTCAAGAGACCCAGTACTTC. Translating gives CASSFYRGHIQETQYF.

The chain links TRBV11-2 to TRBJ2-2, with D unresolved. The CDR3 spans 19 residues. With 4 bases removed from V and 3 bases from J, the gap between germline ends came to 24 bases. Germline assignment: CDR1 SGHAT and CDR2 FQNNGV. CDR3 residues: CASSYRLGSPELHTGELFF. The CDR3 DNA reads TGTGCCAGCAGCTATCGCCTGGGCTCCCCAGAACTTCACACCGGGGAGCTGTTTTTT.

The chain uses TRBV10-2 and TRBJ2-7; D is possibly TRBD2 (5 bases). The germline gives CDR1 WSHSY, CDR2 SAAADI. Trimming cost V 4 bases and J 2 bases, with 9 bases left between them. This CDR3 spans 13 amino acids. Written as DNA, the CDR3 is TGCGCCAGCAGTGGGACTGGAACCTACGAGCAGTACTTC. Amino acids: CASSGTGTYEQYF.

The genes are TRBV6-1 and TRBJ2-1, with TRBD2 matching over 7 bases. This CDR3 spans 15 amino acids. Germline CDR1 and CDR2: MNHNS and SASEGT. V shed 4 bases, J shed 2 bases, and the junction held 5 bases outside the gene matches. The CDR3 DNA follows: TGTGCCAGCAGTGGGTTAGCGGGTACCTACAATGAGCAGTTCTTC. Translated, it gives CASSGLAGTYNEQFF.

The genes are TRBV10-2 and TRBJ1-1; the D is unclear. CDR1 and CDR2 (germline): WSHSY, SAAADI. Trimming cost V 8 bases and J 2 bases, with 9 bases left between them. This CDR3 region has 12 residues. The DNA for the CDR3 is TGCGCCAGCCACGGTGGTAACACTGAAGCTTTCTTT. It is translated as CASHGGNTEAFF.

V and J are TRBV6-5 and TRBJ1-3, with D perhaps matching TRBD1 (5 bases). The CDR3 is 14 residues long. Germline V gene data show CDR1 as MNHEY and CDR2 as SVGAGI. V shed 5 bases and J shed 3 bases, with 11 bases lying between them. DNA for the CDR3: TGTGCCAGCAGTGATGCGGGGGGTGGAAACACCATATATTTT. Protein product: CASSDAGGGNTIYF.

The chain carries TRBV6-1 and TRBJ2-7, with D possibly being TRBD2 (6 bases). The length of the CDR3 is 19 residues. Germline V gives CDR1 MNHNS, CDR2 SASEGT. V was trimmed by 2 bases and J by 0 bases, leaving 23 bases between them. In DNA, the CDR3 is TGTGCCAGCAGTGAACCGCTAGCTCTCCGGGACTCAAGCTCCTACGAGCAGTACTTC. Protein: CASSEPLALRDSSSYEQYF.

This clone was detected once. This chain links TRBV6-1 with TRBJ2-2; 7 positions match TRBD2. The trim removed 3 bases at V and 5 bases at J, leaving 3 bases unmatched. The CDR3 extends over 14 amino acids. Germline V gene data show CDR1 as MNHNS and CDR2 as SASEGT. This CDR3 reads CASSELAVTGELFF. The CDR3 nucleotides read TGTGCCAGCAGTGAGCTAGCGGTAACCGGGGAGCTGTTTTTT.

This sequence joins TRBV5-1 and TRBJ1-2; D not certain. This CDR3 has 14 amino acids. The V end lost 0 bases, the J end lost 6 bases, and 12 bases lay between the germline ends. CDR1 and CDR2 (germline): SGHRS, YFSETQ. As DNA, the CDR3 is TGCGCCAGCAGCTTGGAGGGCGTAAGCCATGGCTACACCTTC. This gives the protein CASSLEGVSHGYTF.

V is TRBV13 and J is TRBJ2-4; no firm D call. Germline V gives CDR1 PRHDT, CDR2 FYEKMQ (reference sequence). The CDR3 has 15 residues. Trimming stripped 5 bases from V and 5 bases from J, with 16 bases between. CDR3 bases: TGTGCCAGCAGCCATAAAGGCCTAGTTCAAAACATTCAGTACTTC. Protein: CASSHKGLVQNIQYF.